This T cell receptor beta chain was sequenced during a study of neurological immune-mediated disorders (dated by TCRdb to the late 2010s). For context, the study as a whole: Of the roughly 35 multiple sclerosis patients, some 30 had relapsing-remitting MS and 3 had secondary progressive MS. Peripheral blood TCR-beta repertoires from patients with HTLV-I-associated myelopathy (HAM/TSP), patients with multiple sclerosis, and healthy controls were compared in the study using UMI-based sequencing. Alongside PBMC samples, the set of approximately 100 TCR-beta libraries contained longitudinal samples, technical triplicates, and paired CD4+ and CD8+ T-cell subsets that had been sorted. Of the 68 subjects in the cohort, about 14 were HAM/TSP patients, roughly 35 were multiple sclerosis patients, and about 20 were healthy controls.

Reading from cysteine to phenylalanine, the CDR3 counts 13 amino acids. Left in the record is the CDR3 DNA by itself, 39 bases read in frame from the first base. V loses 0 bases, J loses 4 bases, and the germline ends lie 7 bases apart. Looking up the germline V gene yields CDR1 SGHDT and CDR2 YYEEEE. For unsorted PBMC libraries, 2 million PBMCs were used after storage in RNAlater at -80 degrees C until RNA extraction. The multiple sclerosis patients were enrolled in a US clinical protocol that evaluated disease progression with magnetic resonance imaging. Peripheral blood was subjected to Ficoll-Hypaque density gradient centrifugation to isolate PBMCs, which were then cryopreserved in liquid nitrogen. To synthesize cDNA, template-switch 5'RACE was performed with a primer carrying a 10-nucleotide random unique molecular identifier so that each TCR transcript was tagged. Every sequencing run covered 15-18 subjects and yielded more than 160 million TCR-beta sequences. The RNeasy kit was used to extract total RNA. The KAPA Real-time Library Amplification kit was used to amplify TCR-beta VDJ regions with primers for the TCR constant region and the 5'RACE anchor. Sample indexes and Illumina adaptors were added in a first PCR, after which library yield was increased in a second PCR. After Ampure bead purification, the TCR product of roughly 650 bp was size-selected on a 2% E-gel SizeSelection system. Library quality was checked on a Bioanalyzer, concentration was measured with Qubit, and libraries were quantified with the Kapa Library Quantification kit before pooling. An Illumina HiSeq 2500 sequenced the libraries paired-end 2 x 150 bp. To increase sequence diversity, about 24-32% phiX was spiked into each library pool. From the authors' description of their analysis: Quality-filtered reads were processed with the UMI-based MiGEC pipeline, which removed over 75% of raw TCR sequences during error correction. IMGT germline references were used for alignment of VDJ genes, and clonotypes were defined by a unique CDR3 amino acid sequence together with V-J genes. VDJtools evaluated clonal expansion, Shannon diversity and CDR3 relatedness (CalcPairwiseDistances, ClusterSamples); CLCbio workbench built phylogenetic trees. Clones with at least 8 unique UMIs were defined as expanded, with this threshold being based on coefficient-of-variation modelling across technical triplicates. Starting from the raw public reads, TCRdb applied fastp trimming at Q25, assembled clones with MiXCR and retained in-frame beta chains. Each CDR3 protein gets just one entry, which takes the most common genes and DNA from the rows behind it. The V and J calls were determined by TCRdb, not by the authors. The sample table lists around 68,000 distinct CDR3 sequences, approximately 4.2% of them with a count of one. Roughly 2.6% of the sample comes from the top ten.

The paper as a whole reports these results and caveats: Expanded clones from different subjects shared no identical CDR3 amino acid sequences, which suggests that TCR-beta repertoires were private in all groups. TCR clonal expansion was greatest in HAM/TSP patients and smallest in MS patients, who ranked below even healthy controls. Repertoires from 18 of 34 MS patients were grouped by phylogenetic analysis into a cluster of related CDR3 sequences, suggesting a possible repertoire-level signature. The MS cluster showed no association with clinical or MRI features, and the authors stated that larger cohorts are needed.

This clonotype was seen repeatedly, ten times or more. Its antigen is currently not known. There are no base qualities to consult, and no much larger clone falls within one base. The TCR sequence derives from a man aged 50 to 59 with multiple sclerosis. The rearrangement joined TRBV5-6 to TRBJ1-1; the D gene cannot be named for sure. Sequencing used PBMCs. This receptor carries the CDR3 CASSLGPITEAFF. In nucleotides, the sequence is TGTGCCAGCAGCTTGGGGCCGATCACTGAAGCTTTCTTT.